This T cell receptor beta chain was sequenced in a study of T-cell memory formation after mild COVID-19. Study results and limitations: The second-wave clones peaking on day 37 were not confirmed as SARS-CoV-2-specific.

Using its own MiXCR run on the 5' RACE reads, TCRdb lists one record per CDR3 protein. In the table there are hundreds of thousands of distinct CDR3 sequences, more than 15% of which are singletons. This clonotype was seen many times. What it recognizes is unknown. Material: PBMCs or a T cell subset sorted from them (not recorded which). The origin of this receptor is a man younger than 30 who had mild COVID-19 (a few samples of this study predate the infection). Cell type and time point are not known.

Here the CDR3 DNA reads TGTGCCAGCACCTCCTATCAGGGGATTCGGACTGAAGCTTTCTTT. Protein product: CASTSYQGIRTEAFF. The V gene is TRBV6-6, the J gene TRBJ1-1, with D possibly being TRBD1 (6 bases). This CDR3 contains 15 residues. Germline V gives CDR1 MNHNY, CDR2 SVGAGI (reference sequence). Trimming took off 7 bases at V and 5 bases at J, with 20 bases between the two ends.